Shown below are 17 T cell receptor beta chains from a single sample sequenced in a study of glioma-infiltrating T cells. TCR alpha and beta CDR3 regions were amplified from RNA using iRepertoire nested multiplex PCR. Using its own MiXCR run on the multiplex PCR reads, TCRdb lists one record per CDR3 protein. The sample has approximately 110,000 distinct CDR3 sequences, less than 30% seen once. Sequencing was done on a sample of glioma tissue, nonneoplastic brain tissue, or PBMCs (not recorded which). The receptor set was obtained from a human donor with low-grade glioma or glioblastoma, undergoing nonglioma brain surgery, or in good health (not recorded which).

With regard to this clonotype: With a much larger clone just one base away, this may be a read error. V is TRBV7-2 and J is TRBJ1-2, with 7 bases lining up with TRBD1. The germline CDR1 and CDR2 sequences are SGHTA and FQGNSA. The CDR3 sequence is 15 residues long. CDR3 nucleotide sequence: TGTGCCAGCAGCTTGACAGGGCCCACTAACTATTGCTACACCTTC. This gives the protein CASSLTGPTNYCYTF.

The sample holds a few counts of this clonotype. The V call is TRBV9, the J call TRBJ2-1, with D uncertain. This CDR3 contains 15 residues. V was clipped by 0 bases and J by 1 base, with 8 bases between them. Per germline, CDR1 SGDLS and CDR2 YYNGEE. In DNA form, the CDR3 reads TGTGCCAGCAGCGTAGAAGGTCTGTCCTACAATGAGCAGTTCTTC. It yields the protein CASSVEGLSYNEQFF.

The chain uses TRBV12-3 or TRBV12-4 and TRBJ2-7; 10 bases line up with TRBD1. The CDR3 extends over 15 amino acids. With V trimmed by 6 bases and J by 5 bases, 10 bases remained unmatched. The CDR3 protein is CASRPTGGLTHEQYF. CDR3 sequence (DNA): TGTGCCAGCAGGCCGACAGGGGGCCTGACCCACGAGCAGTACTTC.

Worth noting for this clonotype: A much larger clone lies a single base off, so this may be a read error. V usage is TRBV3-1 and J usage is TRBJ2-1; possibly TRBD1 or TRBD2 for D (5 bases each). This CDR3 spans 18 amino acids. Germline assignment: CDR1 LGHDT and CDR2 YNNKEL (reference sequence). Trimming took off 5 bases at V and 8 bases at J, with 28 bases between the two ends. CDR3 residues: CASSKSLVPGSLGDEQFF. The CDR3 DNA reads TGTGCCAGCAGCAAATCCTTGGTACCAGGGAGTCTGGGTGATGAGCAGTTCTTC.

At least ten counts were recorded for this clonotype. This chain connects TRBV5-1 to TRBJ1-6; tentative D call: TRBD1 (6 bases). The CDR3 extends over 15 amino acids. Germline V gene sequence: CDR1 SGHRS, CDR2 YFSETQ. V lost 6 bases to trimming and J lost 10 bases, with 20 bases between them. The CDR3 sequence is CASTILTQGNSPLHF. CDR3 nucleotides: TGCGCCAGCACCATCCTAACACAGGGAAACTCACCCCTCCACTTT.

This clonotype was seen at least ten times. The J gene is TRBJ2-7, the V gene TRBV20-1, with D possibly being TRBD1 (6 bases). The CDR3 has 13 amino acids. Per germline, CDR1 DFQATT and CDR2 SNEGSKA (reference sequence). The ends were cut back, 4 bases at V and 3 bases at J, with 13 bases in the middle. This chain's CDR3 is CSATNTGNYEQYF. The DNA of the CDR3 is TGCAGTGCTACCAACACAGGGAACTACGAGCAGTACTTC.

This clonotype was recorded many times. The CDR3: CASTFTDTQYF. Here the CDR3 DNA reads TGTGCCAGCACTTTCACAGATACGCAGTATTTT. The chain links TRBV7-9 to TRBJ2-3; D not resolved. Germline loops: CDR1 SEHNR, CDR2 FQNEAQ (reference sequence). This CDR3 spans 11 amino acids. Trimming removed 7 bases from V and 2 bases from J, with 4 bases in between.

Here the CDR3 reads CASRWTDPYNQYF. The CDR3 bases are TGTGCCAGCAGATGGACGGATCCCTACAATCAGTACTTC. The chain carries TRBV6-1 and TRBJ2-7; D uncertain. Germline-derived CDR1 and CDR2 are MNHNS and SASEGT. The CDR3 sequence is 13 residues long. V lost 6 bases, J lost 10 bases, and 19 bases lay in between.

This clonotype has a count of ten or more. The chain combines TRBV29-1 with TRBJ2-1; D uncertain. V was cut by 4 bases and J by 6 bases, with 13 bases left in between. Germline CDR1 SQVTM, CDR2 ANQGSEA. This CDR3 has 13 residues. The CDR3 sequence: CSVGALSGNEQFF. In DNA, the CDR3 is TGCAGCGTTGGAGCACTCTCTGGCAATGAGCAGTTCTTC.

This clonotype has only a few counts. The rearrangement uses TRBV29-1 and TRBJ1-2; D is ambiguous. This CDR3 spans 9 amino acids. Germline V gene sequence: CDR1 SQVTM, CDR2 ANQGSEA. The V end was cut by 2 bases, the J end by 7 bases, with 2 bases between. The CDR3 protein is CSVELGYTF. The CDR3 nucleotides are TGCAGCGTTGAACTTGGCTACACCTTC.

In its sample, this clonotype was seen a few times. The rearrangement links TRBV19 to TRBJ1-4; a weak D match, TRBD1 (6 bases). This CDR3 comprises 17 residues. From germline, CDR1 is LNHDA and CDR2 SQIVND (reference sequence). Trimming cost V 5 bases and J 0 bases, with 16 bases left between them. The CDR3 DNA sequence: TGTGCCAGTAGTTGGACAGTTGGACCAGCAACTAATGAAAAACTGTTTTTT. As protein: CASSWTVGPATNEKLFF.

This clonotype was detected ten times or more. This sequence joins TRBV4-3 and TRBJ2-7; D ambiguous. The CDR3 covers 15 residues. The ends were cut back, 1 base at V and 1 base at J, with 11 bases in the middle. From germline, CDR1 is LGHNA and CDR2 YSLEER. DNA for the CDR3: TGCGCCAGCAGCCAAGGGTCTCTGGGGTCCTACGAGCAGTACTTC. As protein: CASSQGSLGSYEQYF.

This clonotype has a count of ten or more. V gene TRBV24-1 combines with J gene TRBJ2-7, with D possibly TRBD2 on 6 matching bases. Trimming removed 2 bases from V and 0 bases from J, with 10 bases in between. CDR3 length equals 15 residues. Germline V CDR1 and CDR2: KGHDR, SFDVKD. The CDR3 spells CATSDSSAVSYEQYF. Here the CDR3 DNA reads TGTGCCACCAGTGATTCTAGCGCCGTCTCCTACGAGCAGTACTTC.

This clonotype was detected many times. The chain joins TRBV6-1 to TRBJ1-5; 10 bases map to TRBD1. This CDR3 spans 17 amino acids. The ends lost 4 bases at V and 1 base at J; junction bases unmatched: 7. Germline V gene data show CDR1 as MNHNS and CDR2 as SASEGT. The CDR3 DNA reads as TGTGCCAGCAGTGGCGGGACAGGGGTTTGGAGCAATCAGCCCCAGCATTTT. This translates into CASSGGTGVWSNQPQHF.

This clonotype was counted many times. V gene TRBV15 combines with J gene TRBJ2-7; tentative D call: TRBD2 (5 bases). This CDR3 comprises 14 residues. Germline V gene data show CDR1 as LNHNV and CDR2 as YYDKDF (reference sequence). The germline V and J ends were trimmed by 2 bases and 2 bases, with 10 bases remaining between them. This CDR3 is CATSRSRVPYEQYF. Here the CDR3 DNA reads TGTGCCACCAGCAGATCGCGGGTCCCCTACGAGCAGTACTTC.

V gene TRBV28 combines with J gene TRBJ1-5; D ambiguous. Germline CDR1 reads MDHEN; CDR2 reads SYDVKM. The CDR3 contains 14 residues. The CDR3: CVSSNRAYNQPQHF. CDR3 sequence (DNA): TGTGTTAGCAGTAACCGGGCTTACAATCAGCCCCAGCATTTT.

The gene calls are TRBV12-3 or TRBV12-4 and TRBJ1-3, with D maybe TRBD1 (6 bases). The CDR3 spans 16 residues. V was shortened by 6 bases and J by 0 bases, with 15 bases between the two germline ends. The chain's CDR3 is CASRPTGRLSGNTIYF. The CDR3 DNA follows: TGTGCCAGCAGGCCGACAGGCCGACTCTCTGGAAACACCATATATTTT.